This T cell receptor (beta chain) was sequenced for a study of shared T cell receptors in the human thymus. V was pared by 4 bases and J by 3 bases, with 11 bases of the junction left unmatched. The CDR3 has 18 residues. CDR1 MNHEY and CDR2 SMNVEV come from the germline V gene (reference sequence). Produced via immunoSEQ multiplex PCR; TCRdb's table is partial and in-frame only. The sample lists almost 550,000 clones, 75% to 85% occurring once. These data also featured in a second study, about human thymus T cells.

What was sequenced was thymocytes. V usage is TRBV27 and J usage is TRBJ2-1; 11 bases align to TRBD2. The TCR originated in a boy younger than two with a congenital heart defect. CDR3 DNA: TGTGCCAGCAGTTCTATACCCGGGACTAGCGGAGACTACAATGAGCAGTTCTTC. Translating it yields CASSSIPGTSGDYNEQFF.